This T cell receptor (beta chain) was sequenced in a study of OX40 agonist ivuxolimab in advanced cancers. Turning to the study itself: Of the participants, around 39% had some prior anti-PD-1, anti-PD-L1 or anti-CTLA-4 therapy, which was allowed. Broader study findings: More expanded clones were seen, on average, in CD8+ T cells than in CD4+. Both blood CD4+ and CD8+ T cells showed clonal growth by week 6 at 0.1 to 3.0 mg/kg.

Germline CDR1 reads MNHEY; CDR2 reads SMNVEV (reference sequence). The CDR3 contains 12 residues. Trimming stripped 3 bases from V and 3 bases from J, with 5 bases between. Regarding this clone: Its antigen is unidentified.

Assay: immunoSEQ multiplex PCR; the TCRdb copy retains only in-frame clones and omits some. The data show approximately 15,000 clones, more than 75% seen once. V and J are TRBV27 and TRBJ1-1, with D hard to call. The receptor comes from an adult with an advanced solid tumor such as melanoma, head and neck, liver or kidney cancer. The sample here was CD4+ or CD8+ T cells sorted from blood, taken in a trial of the OX40 agonist ivuxolimab. Here the CDR3 reads CASSFGDTEAFF. CDR3 in DNA: TGTGCCAGCAGTTTTGGGGACACTGAAGCTTTCTTT.